This TCR beta chain was profiled in a study of blood T cells in healthy people across ages. Per germline, CDR1 WSHSY and CDR2 SAAADI. CDR3 length: 17 residues. V shed 1 base and J shed 0 bases, with 13 bases lying between them. The use of a sample-barcoded 5' primer and a J-beta primer mix characterized a second PCR of roughly 6 to 11 cycles. Template switching added a 12-random-nucleotide identifier to every cDNA molecule. From each sample, at least 2.5 million paired-end reads containing CDR3 were obtained. TCRdb used MiXCR to reprocess the 5' RACE reads, holding one entry per CDR3 protein. The data contain 600,000 to 800,000 distinct CDR3 sequences, roughly 21% of them seen just once; the ten biggest clones take up 3.5% to 4%. Study-level points and caveats: A strong correlation was found between TCR beta diversity and the percentage of naive T cells. Fewer expanded clones and more diversity marked long-lived versus aged donors.

In this sample, this clonotype turned up many times. The antigen remains unidentified. The sequenced sample consisted of blood. The rearrangement joins TRBV10-2 to TRBJ1-5; D call uncertain. The sequence came from a man between 65 and 80 years old in good health. The CDR3 sequence: CASSELSVEYSNQPQHF. CDR3 sequence (DNA): TGCGCCAGCAGTGAGTTGTCTGTGGAGTATAGCAATCAGCCCCAGCATTTT.